Following are 20 T cell receptor beta chains from one sample sequenced in a study of shared clonotypes between healthy human individuals. Data came from immunoSEQ multiplex PCR; TCRdb stores just in-frame clones and leaves some out. The data contain 400,000 to 550,000 clones, approximately 79% of them singletons. Sequencing was carried out using PBMCs. These receptors originate from a woman aged 40 to 55 in good health. Some clones in this sample may be carry-over from other donors' samples.

The chain employs TRBV4-1 and TRBJ2-5; 7 bases map to TRBD1. Trimming took 5 bases from V and 4 from J; bases not matched to a gene: 7. Germline CDR1 reads MGHRA; CDR2 reads YSYEKL. CDR3 length: 14 amino acids. The CDR3 DNA sequence: TGCGCCAGCAGCATTACACAGGGGACAGAGACCCAGTACTTC. It is translated as CASSITQGTETQYF.

With respect to this clone: A far larger clone is just one base off, so this is likely a read error. The V gene is TRBV7-6, the J gene TRBJ2-7; D is perhaps TRBD2 (6 bases). The CDR3 length is 15 residues. The germline V and J ends were trimmed by 1 base and 6 bases, with 16 bases remaining between them. The V gene's germline CDR1 is SGHVS and CDR2 FNYEAQ. CDR3 nucleotide sequence: TGTGCCAGCAGCTTAGACGGGGGATCGTTCGGCGAGCAGTACTTC. Translating gives CASSLDGGSFGEQYF.

CDR3 sequence (DNA): TGTGCCAGCAGCCTCGGGGAAAAATCTGATACGCAGTATTTT. Protein product: CASSLGEKSDTQYF. The rearrangement joins TRBV11-3 to TRBJ2-3; the D gene is possibly TRBD2 (5 bases). The CDR3 runs to 14 residues. Germline loops: CDR1 SGHNT, CDR2 YENEEA. The V and J ends lost 5 bases and 6 bases respectively, with 15 bases between them.

The V call is TRBV10-3, the J call TRBJ2-7; TRBD2 agrees at 10 bases. V was clipped by 1 base and J by 3 bases; unmatched bases: 3. From germline, CDR1 is ENHRY and CDR2 SYGVKD. The CDR3 sequence is 15 residues long. In DNA form, the CDR3 reads TGTGCCATCAGTGAGTTTGCTAGCGGGAGCTACGAGCAGTACTTC. Translation gives CAISEFASGSYEQYF.

The rearrangement links TRBV4-3 to TRBJ1-4, with D perhaps matching TRBD1 (6 bases). V was cut by 2 bases and J by 6 bases, with 10 bases left in between. Germline CDR1 LGHNA, CDR2 YSLEER. The CDR3 extends over 14 amino acids. Written as DNA, the CDR3 is TGCGCCAGCAGCCAACTAGGGACATATGAAAAACTGTTTTTT. It codes for CASSQLGTYEKLFF.

J is TRBJ2-3 and V is TRBV6-1; TRBD2 matches at 10 bases. The CDR3 loop spans 15 amino acids. V shed 3 bases, J shed 5 bases, and the junction held 5 bases outside the gene matches. Germline-derived CDR1 and CDR2 are MNHNS and SASEGT. CDR3 DNA: TGTGCCAGCAGTGATATGGGACTAGCGATAGATACGCAGTATTTT. Translating it yields CASSDMGLAIDTQYF.

Only a few counts were recorded for this clone. Other DNA sequences from this sample encode an identical CDR3 as well. This chain uses TRBV7-9 with TRBJ1-2, with TRBD1 as a possible D gene (6 bases). The V gene's germline CDR1 is SEHNR and CDR2 FQNEAQ (reference sequence). The CDR3 has 12 residues. V gave up 6 bases and J gave up 8 bases, with 13 bases separating them. The CDR3 bases are TGTGCCAGCAGTTTCCACACAGGGGGCTACACCTTC. Its translation: CASSFHTGGYTF.

This sequence joins TRBV6-4 and TRBJ2-7, with TRBD2 matching 9 bases. CDR1 MRHNA and CDR2 SNTAGT come from the germline V gene. V gave up 1 base and J gave up 3 bases; unmatched junction bases: 7. The CDR3 has 16 amino acids. CDR3 residues: CASSDLAGAAIYEQYF. DNA of the CDR3: TGTGCCAGCAGTGACTTAGCGGGAGCGGCCATCTACGAGCAGTACTTC.

The chain has TRBV9 and TRBJ2-7; possible D gene TRBD1, 6 bases. This CDR3 has 14 residues. Trimming pared 2 bases from V and 0 bases from J, leaving 9 bases between. In germline, CDR1 is SGDLS, CDR2 YYNGEE. CDR3 DNA: TGTGCCAGCAGCGTGGGGACATACTCCTACGAGCAGTACTTC. It codes for CASSVGTYSYEQYF.

V and J are TRBV7-2 and TRBJ2-1, with unresolved D. The CDR3 spans 16 residues. V was pared by 1 base and J by 0 bases, with 10 bases between. Germline V gene lookup returns CDR1 SGHTA and CDR2 FQGNSA. The CDR3 DNA is TGTGCCAGCAGCTTAGTAGGGCTTGGCTCCTACAATGAGCAGTTCTTC. It codes for CASSLVGLGSYNEQFF. The variable domain in full, with the rest retrieved from reference TRBV7-2 and TRBJ2-1, is GAGVSQSPSNKVTEKGKDVELRCDPISGHTALYWYRQSLGQGLEFLIYFQGNSAPDKSGLPSDRFSAERTGGSVSTLTIQRTQQEDSAVYLCASSLVGLGSYNEQFFGPGTRLTVL.

The chain has TRBV6-1 and TRBJ1-5, with 7 bases that match TRBD1. V lost 1 base to trimming and J lost 5 bases; unmatched junction nucleotides: 2. Germline V lookup: CDR1 MNHNS, CDR2 SASEGT. CDR3 length: 14 residues. The DNA of the CDR3 is TGTGCCAGCAGTGAAGACAGGGGATATCAGCCCCAGCATTTT. Residues: CASSEDRGYQPQHF.

The V gene is TRBV29-1, the J gene TRBJ2-1; D perhaps matches TRBD1 (5 bases). The length of the CDR3 is 15 residues. Per the germline V gene, CDR1 is SQVTM and CDR2 is ANQGSEA. Trimming removed 1 base from V and 3 bases from J, with 13 bases in between. CDR3 in amino acids: CSVEGDPGRYNEQFF. CDR3 bases: TGCAGCGTTGAAGGAGACCCAGGGCGCTACAATGAGCAGTTCTTC.

This clone was counted a few times. The chain employs TRBV5-8 and TRBJ2-7; D unresolved. V shed 0 bases and J shed 2 bases, with 12 bases lying between them. The CDR3 is 15 amino acids. Germline V gives CDR1 SGHTS, CDR2 YDEGEE. CDR3 in amino acids: CASSLAGSRTYEQYF. In DNA, the CDR3 is TGTGCCAGCAGCTTGGCGGGCAGCCGGACCTACGAGCAGTACTTC.

The chain uses TRBV28 and TRBJ2-5; D unclear. V lost 2 bases and J lost 5, with 9 bases in between. Per germline, CDR1 MDHEN and CDR2 SYDVKM. The CDR3 extends over 13 amino acids. CDR3 sequence reads: CASSLHGLETQYF. In DNA form, the CDR3 reads TGTGCCAGCAGTTTACACGGGTTGGAGACCCAGTACTTC.

This rearrangement joins TRBV6-4 to TRBJ2-2, with 8 nucleotides matching TRBD2. This CDR3 has 16 residues. Unmatched junction bases numbered 11, after V lost 5 bases and J lost 6 bases. Germline loops: CDR1 MRHNA, CDR2 SNTAGT. The CDR3 is CASSSGREADAGELFF. CDR3 DNA: TGTGCCAGCAGTTCGGGGCGGGAGGCCGACGCCGGGGAGCTGTTTTTT.

This chain uses TRBV7-2 with TRBJ2-7; D remains ambiguous. The germline V gene has CDR1 SGHTA and CDR2 FQGNSA. The CDR3 contains 13 residues. Trimming left V 5 bases short and J 3 bases short, with 11 bases between. This chain's CDR3 is CASSLGPVYEQYF. DNA for the CDR3: TGTGCCAGCAGCCTCGGACCGGTCTACGAGCAGTACTTC.

The chain carries TRBV7-9 and TRBJ2-2; the D call may be TRBD1 or TRBD2 (5 bases each). Per the germline V gene, CDR1 is SEHNR and CDR2 is FQNEAQ (reference sequence). The CDR3 contains 13 residues. The V and J ends lost 7 bases and 4 bases respectively, with 10 bases between them. This CDR3 reads CASTRAGTGELFF. CDR3 DNA sequence: TGTGCCAGCACCAGGGCGGGCACCGGGGAGCTGTTTTTT.

This chain uses TRBV7-8 with TRBJ2-1; no firm D call. This CDR3 comprises 13 residues. Between the trimmed V and J ends, which lost 4 bases and 5 bases, there was a span of 9 bases. Per the germline V gene, CDR1 is SGHVS and CDR2 is FQNEAQ. The CDR3 is CASSWYPDNEQFF. The CDR3 nucleotides are TGTGCCAGCAGCTGGTATCCCGACAATGAGCAGTTCTTC. The entire variable domain, with the rest obtained from reference TRBV7-8 and TRBJ2-1, is as follows: GAGVSQSPRYKVAKRGQDVALRCDPISGHVSLFWYQQALGQGPEFLTYFQNEAQLDKSGLPSDRFFAERPEGSVSTLKIQRTQQEDSAVYLCASSWYPDNEQFFGPGTRLTVL.

Only a few counts were recorded for this clone. V and J are TRBV30 and TRBJ2-2; 9 positions match TRBD2. Trimming at V came to 0 bases and at J to 4 bases, leaving 3 bases not matched to a gene. The CDR3 length is 15 residues. CDR1 GTSNPN and CDR2 SVGIG come from the germline V gene (reference sequence). In nucleotides, the CDR3 is TGTGCCTGGAGTGTCAAACTAGCGGGCACCGGGGAGCTGTTTTTT. Its protein is CAWSVKLAGTGELFF.

The chain employs TRBV15 and TRBJ1-1; D possibly corresponds to TRBD1 (5 bases). V shed 0 bases and J shed 4 bases, with 15 bases lying between them. From germline, CDR1 is LNHNV and CDR2 YYDKDF (reference sequence). There are 16 residues in the CDR3. CDR3 coding DNA: TGTGCCACCAGCAGAGATCACGCGGGCGGGGGCACTGAAGCTTTCTTT. Encoded protein: CATSRDHAGGGTEAFF.